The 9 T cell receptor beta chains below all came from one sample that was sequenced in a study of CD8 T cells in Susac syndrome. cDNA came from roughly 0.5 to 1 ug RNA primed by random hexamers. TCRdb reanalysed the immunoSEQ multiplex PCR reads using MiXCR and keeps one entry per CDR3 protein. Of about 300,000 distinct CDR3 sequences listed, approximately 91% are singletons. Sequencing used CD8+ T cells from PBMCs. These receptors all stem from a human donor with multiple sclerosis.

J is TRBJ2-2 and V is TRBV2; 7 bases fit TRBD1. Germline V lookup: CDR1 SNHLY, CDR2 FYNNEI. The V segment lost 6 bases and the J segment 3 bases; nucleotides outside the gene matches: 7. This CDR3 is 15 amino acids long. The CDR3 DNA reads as TGTGCCAGCAGGACGGTAGACAGGGACACCGGGGAGCTGTTTTTT. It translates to CASRTVDRDTGELFF.

Written as DNA, the CDR3 is TGTGCCAGCAGCGAGGGGACAGGGGAGGTCGAGCAGTACTTC. Translation gives CASSEGTGEVEQYF. The chain couples TRBV9 to TRBJ2-7; 10 bases fit TRBD1. Germline-derived CDR1 and CDR2 are SGDLS and YYNGEE. The CDR3 length is 14 residues. Germline trimming cut 3 bases from V and 6 bases from J; bases unmatched to any gene: 6.

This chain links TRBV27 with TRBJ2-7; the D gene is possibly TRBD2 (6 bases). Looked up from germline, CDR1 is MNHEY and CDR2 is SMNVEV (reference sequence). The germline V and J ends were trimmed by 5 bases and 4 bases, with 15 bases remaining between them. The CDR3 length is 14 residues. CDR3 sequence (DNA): TGTGCCAGCAGTCGCATAATGGGGACTTACGAGCAGTACTTC. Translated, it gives CASSRIMGTYEQYF.

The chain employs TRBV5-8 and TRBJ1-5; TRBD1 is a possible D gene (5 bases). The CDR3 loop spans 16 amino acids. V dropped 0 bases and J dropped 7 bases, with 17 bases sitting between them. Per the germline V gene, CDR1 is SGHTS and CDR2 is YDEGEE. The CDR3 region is CASSLGIGASGQPQHF. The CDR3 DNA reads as TGTGCCAGCAGCTTGGGCATTGGGGCATCGGGGCAGCCCCAGCATTTT.

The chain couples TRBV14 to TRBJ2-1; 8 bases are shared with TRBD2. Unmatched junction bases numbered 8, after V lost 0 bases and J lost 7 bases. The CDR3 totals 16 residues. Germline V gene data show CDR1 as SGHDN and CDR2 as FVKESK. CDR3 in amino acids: CASSQEEREGDNEQFF. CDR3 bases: TGTGCCAGCAGCCAAGAAGAACGGGAGGGAGATAATGAGCAGTTCTTC. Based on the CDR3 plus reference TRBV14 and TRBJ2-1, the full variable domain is EAGVTQFPSHSVIEKGQTVTLRCDPISGHDNLYWYRRVMGKEIKFLLHFVKESKQDESGMPNNRFLAERTGGTYSTLKVQPAELEDSGVYFCASSQEEREGDNEQFFGPGTRLTVL.

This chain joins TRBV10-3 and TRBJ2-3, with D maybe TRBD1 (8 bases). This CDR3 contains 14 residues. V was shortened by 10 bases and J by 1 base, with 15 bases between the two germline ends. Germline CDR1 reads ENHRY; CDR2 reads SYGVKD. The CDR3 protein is CATQGAGGTDTQYF. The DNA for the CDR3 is TGTGCCACCCAGGGGGCGGGGGGCACAGATACGCAGTATTTT.

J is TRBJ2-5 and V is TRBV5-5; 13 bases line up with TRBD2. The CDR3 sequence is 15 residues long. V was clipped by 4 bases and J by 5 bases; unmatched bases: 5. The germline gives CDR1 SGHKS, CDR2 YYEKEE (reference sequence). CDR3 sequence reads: CASSLTSGGAETQYF. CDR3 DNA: TGTGCCAGCAGCCTCACTAGCGGGGGGGCCGAGACCCAGTACTTC.

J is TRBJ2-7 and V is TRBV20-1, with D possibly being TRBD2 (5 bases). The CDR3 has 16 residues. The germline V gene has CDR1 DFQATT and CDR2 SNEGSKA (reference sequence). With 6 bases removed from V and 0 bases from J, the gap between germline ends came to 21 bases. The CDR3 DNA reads TGCAGTGCCCTTCTCCCTTGGACTGATAGCTCCTACGAGCAGTACTTC. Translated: CSALLPWTDSSYEQYF.

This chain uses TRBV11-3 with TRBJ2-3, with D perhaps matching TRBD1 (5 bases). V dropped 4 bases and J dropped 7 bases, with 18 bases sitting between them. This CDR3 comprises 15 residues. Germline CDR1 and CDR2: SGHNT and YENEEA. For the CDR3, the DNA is TGTGCCAGCAGCTCAAGGGCGGCAGGGATAAATACGCAGTATTTT. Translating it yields CASSSRAAGINTQYF.